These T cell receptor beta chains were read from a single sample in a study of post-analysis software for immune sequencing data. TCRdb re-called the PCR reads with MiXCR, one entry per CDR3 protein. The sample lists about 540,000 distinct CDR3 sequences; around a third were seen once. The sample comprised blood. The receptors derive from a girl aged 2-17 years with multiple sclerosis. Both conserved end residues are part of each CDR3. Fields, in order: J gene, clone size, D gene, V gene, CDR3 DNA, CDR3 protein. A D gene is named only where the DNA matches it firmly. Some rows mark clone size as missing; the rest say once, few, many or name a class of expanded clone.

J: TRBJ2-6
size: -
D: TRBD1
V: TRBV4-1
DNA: TGCGCCAGCAGCCAGACCGGGACAGGGCGCTCTGGGGCCAACGTCCTGACTTTC
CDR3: CASSQTGTGRSGANVLTF

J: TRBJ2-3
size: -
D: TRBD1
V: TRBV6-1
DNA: TGTGCCAGCAGTCCCACCGGGACAGGCTTCATGGGGGGCACAGATACGCAGTATTTT
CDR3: CASSPTGTGFMGGTDTQYF

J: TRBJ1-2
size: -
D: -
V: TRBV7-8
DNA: TGTGCCAGCAGCTCCGAATTAGGGGGTGACGGTGGCTACACCTTC
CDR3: CASSSELGGDGGYTF

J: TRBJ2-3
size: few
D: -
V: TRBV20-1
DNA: TGCAGTGCTAGATTCAGGGGAGTCACAGATACGCAGTATTTT
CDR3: CSARFRGVTDTQYF

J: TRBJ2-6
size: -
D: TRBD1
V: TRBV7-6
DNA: TGTGCCAGCAGTGGGACAGGGATCCTATCTGGGGCCAACGTCCTGACTTTC
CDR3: CASSGTGILSGANVLTF

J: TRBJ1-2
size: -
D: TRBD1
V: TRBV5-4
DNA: TGTGCCAGCAGCGCTGACAGGGGGCGGCATGGCTACACCTTC
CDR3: CASSADRGRHGYTF

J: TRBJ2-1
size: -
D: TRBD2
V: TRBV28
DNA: TGTGCCACGGGGGGGATGGGGAATGAGCAGTTCTTC
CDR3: CATGGMGNEQFF

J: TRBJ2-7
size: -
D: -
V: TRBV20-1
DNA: TGCAGTGCTAGAGCGTGGGGCGTTTTCTACGAGCAGTACTTC
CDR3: CSARAWGVFYEQYF

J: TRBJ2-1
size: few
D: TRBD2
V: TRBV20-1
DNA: TGCAGTGCTACCGGGACTAACTACAATGAGCAGTTCTTC
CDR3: CSATGTNYNEQFF

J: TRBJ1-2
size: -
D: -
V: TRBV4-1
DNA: TGCGCCAGCAGCCTCCTACAGGGTTATGACTACACCTTC
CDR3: CASSLLQGYDYTF

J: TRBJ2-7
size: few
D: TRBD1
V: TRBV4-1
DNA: TGCGCCAGCACCCTAATAGGGGGCGCGTCCTACAATGAGCAGTACTTC
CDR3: CASTLIGGASYNEQYF

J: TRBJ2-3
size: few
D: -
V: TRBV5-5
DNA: TGTGCCAGCAGCTTGGCCCTTCTGGCTTGGGATACGCAGTATTTT
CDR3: CASSLALLAWDTQYF

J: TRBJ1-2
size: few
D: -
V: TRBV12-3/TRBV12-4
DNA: TGTGCCAGCAGTGGGTTGAGCCCGGTGGACTATGGCTACACCTTC
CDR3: CASSGLSPVDYGYTF

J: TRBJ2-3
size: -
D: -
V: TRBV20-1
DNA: TGCAGTGTTACCAGGGAATGGGGGGATACGCAGTATTTT
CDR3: CSVTREWGDTQYF

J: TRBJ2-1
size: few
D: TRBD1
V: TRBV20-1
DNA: TGCAGTGCTAGGTACCCAGGGGGATACAATGAGCAGTTCTTC
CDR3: CSARYPGGYNEQFF

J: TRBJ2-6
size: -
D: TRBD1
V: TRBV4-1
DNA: TGCGCCAGCAGCCAAGAAGATCCGGACAGGAGGCCCTTCTCTGGGGCCAACGTCCTGACTTTC
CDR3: CASSQEDPDRRPFSGANVLTF

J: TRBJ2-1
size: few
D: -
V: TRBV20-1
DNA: TGCAGTGCTACTTTTTACTCCTACAATGAGCAGTTCTTC
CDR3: CSATFYSYNEQFF

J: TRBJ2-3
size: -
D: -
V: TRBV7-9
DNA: TGTGCCAGCAGCTTAGCGGCGGGGGCTGACACAGATACGCGGTATTTT
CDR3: CASSLAAGADTDTRYF

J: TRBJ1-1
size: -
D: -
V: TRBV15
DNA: TGTGCCACCAGCAGGATACAGGACCCGAACATTGAAGCTTTCTTT
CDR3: CATSRIQDPNIEAFF

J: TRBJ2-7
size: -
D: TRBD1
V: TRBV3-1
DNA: TGTGCCAGCAAGCCGGTTACAGGGGTTTACGAGCAGTACTTC
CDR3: CASKPVTGVYEQYF

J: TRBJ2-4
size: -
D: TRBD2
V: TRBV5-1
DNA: TGCGCCAGCAGCTCAGCGGGGTGGGAGCAGTACTTC
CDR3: CASSSAGWEQYF

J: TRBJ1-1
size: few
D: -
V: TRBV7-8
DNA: TGTGCCAGCAGCTTAGACGGTTACGACGGCACTGAAGCTTTCTTT
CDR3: CASSLDGYDGTEAFF

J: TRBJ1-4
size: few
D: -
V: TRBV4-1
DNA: TGCGCCAGCACTCGGGGGGTACAATCTAATGAAAAACTGTTTTTT
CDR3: CASTRGVQSNEKLFF

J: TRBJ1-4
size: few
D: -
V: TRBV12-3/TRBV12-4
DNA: TGTGCCAGCAGTTGGGGGGGAGTTAATGAAAAACTGTTTTTT
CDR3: CASSWGGVNEKLFF

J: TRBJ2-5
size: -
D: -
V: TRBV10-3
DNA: TGTGCCATCAGTGAAGGTTGGGAGACCCAGTACTTC
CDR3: CAISEGWETQYF

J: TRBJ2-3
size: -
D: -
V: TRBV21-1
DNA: TGTGCCAGCAGGAATTCCGGGCCCCTCACAGATACGCAGTATTTT
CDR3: CASRNSGPLTDTQYF

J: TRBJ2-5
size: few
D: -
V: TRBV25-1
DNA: TGTGCCAGCAGTGATGGGGCAGGGAAAGGGGGAGAGACCCAGTACTTC
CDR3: CASSDGAGKGGETQYF

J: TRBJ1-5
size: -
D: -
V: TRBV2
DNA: TGTGCCAGCAGCTATACAGGTAGCAATCAGCCCCAGCATTTT
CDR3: CASSYTGSNQPQHF

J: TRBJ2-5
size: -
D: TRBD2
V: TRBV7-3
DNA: TGTGCCAGCAGCCCCACACTAGCGGGGGGGCGAGAGACCCAGTACTTC
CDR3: CASSPTLAGGRETQYF

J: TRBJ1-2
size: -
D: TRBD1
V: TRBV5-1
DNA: TGCGCCAGCAGCTTGGCGCCGAGGGCCCCACACGGACAGGGGGGCTACGGCTACACCTTC
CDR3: CASSLAPRAPHGQGGYGYTF

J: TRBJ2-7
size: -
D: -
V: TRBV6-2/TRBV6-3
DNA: TGTGCCAGTGCGGCGTTGGGGTACGAGCAGTACTTC
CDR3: CASAALGYEQYF

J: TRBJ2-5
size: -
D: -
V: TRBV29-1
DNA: TGCAGCGTTGGAGGGGGGCTCCAAGAGACCCAGTACTTC
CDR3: CSVGGGLQETQYF

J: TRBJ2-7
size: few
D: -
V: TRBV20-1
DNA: TGCAGTGCTAGGGCAGAAGGGAACTACGAGCAGTACTTC
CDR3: CSARAEGNYEQYF

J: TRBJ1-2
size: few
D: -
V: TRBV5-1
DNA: TGCGCCAGCAGCTTGGGGAACAGCGGTGACTATGGCTACACCTTC
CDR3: CASSLGNSGDYGYTF

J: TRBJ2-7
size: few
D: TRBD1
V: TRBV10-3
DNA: TGTGCCATCAGTGAGTCGACTCGGTTGACGGGACAGTCCTACGAGCAGTACTTC
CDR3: CAISESTRLTGQSYEQYF

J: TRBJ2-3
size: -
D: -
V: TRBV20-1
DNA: TGCAGTGCAATCCTCCCTGCAGGTACGCAGTATTTT
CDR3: CSAILPAGTQYF

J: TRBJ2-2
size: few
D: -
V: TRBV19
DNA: TGTGCCAGTAGTATTGGGCAGGCGAACACCGGGGAGCTGTTTTTT
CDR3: CASSIGQANTGELFF

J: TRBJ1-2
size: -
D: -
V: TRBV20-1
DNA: TGCAGTGCTAGAGATATGCGTAGCTACACCTTC
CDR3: CSARDMRSYTF

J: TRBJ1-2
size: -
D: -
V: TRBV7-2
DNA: TGTGCCAGCACCCCGGACTGTTCAGCTAACTATGGCTACACCTTC
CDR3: CASTPDCSANYGYTF

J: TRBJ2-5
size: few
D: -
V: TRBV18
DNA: TGTGCCAGCTCATTAGTCCCAGGAGCGAAGGAGACCCAGTACTTC
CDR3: CASSLVPGAKETQYF

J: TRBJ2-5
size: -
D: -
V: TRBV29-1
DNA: TGCAGCGTCCCGAGGGGATTTCAAGAGACCCAGTACTTC
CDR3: CSVPRGFQETQYF

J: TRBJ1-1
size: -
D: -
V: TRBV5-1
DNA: TGCGCCAGCAGCCCAGGGGCCCAGGACACTGAAGCTTTCTTT
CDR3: CASSPGAQDTEAFF

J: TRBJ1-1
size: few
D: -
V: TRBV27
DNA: TGTGCCAGCAGCGACAGAAGGTCCTACACTGAAGCTTTCTTT
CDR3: CASSDRRSYTEAFF

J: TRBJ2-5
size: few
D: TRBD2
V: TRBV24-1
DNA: TGTGCCACCAGTGACAGGAGCGGGGGGGCGGGAGAGACCCAGTACTTC
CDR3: CATSDRSGGAGETQYF

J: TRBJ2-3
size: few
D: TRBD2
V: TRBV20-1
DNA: TGCAGTGCTATGACTAGCGGGGTCCCCACAGATACGCAGTATTTT
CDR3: CSAMTSGVPTDTQYF

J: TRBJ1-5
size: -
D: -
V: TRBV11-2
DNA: TGTGCCAGCAGCTTAAACCAGGGCGATCAGCCCCAGCATTTT
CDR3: CASSLNQGDQPQHF

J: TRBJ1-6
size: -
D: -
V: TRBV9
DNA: TGTGCCAGCACCCCAGGGTTGAATTCACCCCTCCACTTT
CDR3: CASTPGLNSPLHF

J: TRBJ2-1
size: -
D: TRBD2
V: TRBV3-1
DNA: TGTGCCAGCCGGGGGGTCACCTACAATGAGCAGTTCTTC
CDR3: CASRGVTYNEQFF

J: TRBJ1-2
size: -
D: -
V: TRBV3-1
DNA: TGTGCCAGCAGCGCCGGGGCCGGTAACTATGGCTACACCTTC
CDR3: CASSAGAGNYGYTF

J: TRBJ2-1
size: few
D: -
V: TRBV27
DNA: TGTGCCAGCAGTTTGGTTGGGCCAGGGGAACTCTACAATGAGCAGTTCTTC
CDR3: CASSLVGPGELYNEQFF

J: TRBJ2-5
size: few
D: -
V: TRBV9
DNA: TGTGCCAGCAGCGTAGCTACCGGGACATATGGGACCCAGTACTTC
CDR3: CASSVATGTYGTQYF

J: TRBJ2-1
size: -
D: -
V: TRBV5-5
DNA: TGTGCCAGCAGCTCTTTTCTTTCGTCCGGATACAATGAGCAGTTCTTC
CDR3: CASSSFLSSGYNEQFF

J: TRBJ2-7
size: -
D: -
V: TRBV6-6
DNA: TGTGCCAGCAGTTACGGAGGGGGCTTCGAGCAGTACTTC
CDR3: CASSYGGGFEQYF

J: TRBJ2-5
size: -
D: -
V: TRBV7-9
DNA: TGTGCCAGCAGCTTCGACCGATTAGTGACAGAAGAGACCCAGTACTTC
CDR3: CASSFDRLVTEETQYF

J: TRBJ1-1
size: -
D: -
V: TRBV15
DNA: TGTGCCACCAGCAGAGATCGGAGACCGATGAACACTGAAGCTTTCTTT
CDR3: CATSRDRRPMNTEAFF